Shown below are 25 T cell receptor beta chains from a single sample sequenced in a study of blood T cells in healthy people across ages. Then a second PCR, running about 6 to 12 cycles, was carried out with a sample-barcoded 5' primer and a J-beta primer mix. TCRdb re-derived calls from the 5' RACE reads in MiXCR, one entry per CDR3 protein. The sample holds about 1.8 million distinct CDR3 sequences, around half seen once. The source material was blood. The receptors stem from a woman between 40 and 50 years old in good health.

The rearrangement joins TRBV24-1 to TRBJ2-5; D may match TRBD1 or TRBD2 (5 bases each). The CDR3 is 15 amino acids. Germline V CDR1 and CDR2: KGHDR, SFDVKD. Trimming stripped 4 bases from V and 2 bases from J, with 13 bases between. CDR3 in amino acids: CATSEGTHEQETQYF. DNA of the CDR3: TGTGCCACCAGTGAGGGGACCCATGAGCAAGAGACCCAGTACTTC.

The V and J genes are TRBV28 and TRBJ1-6; maybe TRBD1 (5 bases). The CDR3 consists of 16 residues. Looked up from germline, CDR1 is MDHEN and CDR2 is SYDVKM. Trimming took off 6 bases at V and 4 bases at J, with 16 bases between the two ends. CDR3 coding DNA: TGTGCCAGCAGCTCTACGGGACGAACGTATAATTCACCCCTCCACTTT. Translating it yields CASSSTGRTYNSPLHF.

The chain joins TRBV28 to TRBJ1-5, with D perhaps TRBD1 (5 bases). The ends were cut back, 7 bases at V and 4 bases at J, with 14 bases in the middle. From germline, CDR1 is MDHEN and CDR2 SYDVKM. The CDR3 has 14 residues. The CDR3 spells CASMGGSQNQPQHF. The CDR3 DNA sequence: TGTGCCAGCATGGGGGGATCTCAAAATCAGCCCCAGCATTTT.

The sample holds a few counts of this clonotype. This chain joins TRBV20-1 and TRBJ2-5; no firm D call. V lost 3 bases and J lost 5, with 19 bases in between. CDR3 size: 15 residues. Germline CDR1 DFQATT, CDR2 SNEGSKA (reference sequence). The CDR3 reads CSASNFAQRLETQYF. The CDR3 DNA reads as TGCAGTGCTAGTAATTTCGCTCAACGTCTGGAGACCCAGTACTTC.

To note about this clonotype: Its ends do not fully match the called genes, so a read error is possible. The rearrangement links TRBV20-1 to TRBJ2-7, with TRBD1 matching 7 bases. Judging by the DNA end, TRBJ2-4 fits better; the J call may be wrong. From germline, CDR1 is DFQATT and CDR2 SNEGSKA (reference sequence). This CDR3 comprises 15 residues. The CDR3 sequence: CSATGTDLAENIQYF. CDR3 DNA: TGCAGTGCTACAGGGACAGATCTAGCCGAAAACATTCAGTACTTC.

The CDR3 spells CASSSGQIEQFF. For the CDR3, the DNA is TGTGCCAGCAGCTCGGGACAGATTGAGCAGTTCTTC. The chain carries TRBV5-4 and TRBJ2-1, with 7 positions matching TRBD1. Looked up from germline, CDR1 is SGHNT and CDR2 is YYREEE (reference sequence). V gave up 3 bases and J gave up 9 bases; unmatched junction bases: 3. The CDR3 totals 12 residues. Looking up the rest from reference TRBV5-4 and TRBJ2-1 gives the full variable domain: ETGVTQSPTHLIKTRGQQVTLRCSSQSGHNTVSWYQQALGQGPQFIFQYYREEENGRGNFPPRFSGLQFPNYSSELNVNALELDDSALYLCASSSGQIEQFFGPGTRLTVL.

This clonotype was picked up a small number of times. The chain has TRBV7-9 and TRBJ2-7; TRBD1 matches at 9 bases. Per germline, CDR1 SEHNR and CDR2 FQNEAQ (reference sequence). The CDR3 length is 15 residues. The V and J ends lost 2 bases and 5 bases, in that order; junction bases with no gene match: 7. DNA of the CDR3: TGTGCCAGCAGCTTAACGGGACAGGGAGTCCACGAGCAGTACTTC. It yields the protein CASSLTGQGVHEQYF.

This clonotype was observed a handful of times. The chain joins TRBV5-1 to TRBJ1-6; D is unclear. The germline V gene has CDR1 SGHRS and CDR2 YFSETQ. V was trimmed by 0 bases and J by 10 bases, leaving 8 bases between them. The CDR3 length is 13 residues. This CDR3 is CASSLAERSPLHF. The CDR3 coding sequence is TGCGCCAGCAGCTTGGCCGAACGATCACCCCTCCACTTT.

This clonotype has a single count. The rearrangement uses TRBV7-9 and TRBJ2-1, with TRBD1 identical over 7 bases. The CDR3 spans 13 residues. Germline V gene sequence: CDR1 SEHNR, CDR2 FQNEAQ (reference sequence). The trim removed 5 bases at V and 9 bases at J, leaving 7 bases unmatched. CDR3 protein: CASSRDSNSEQFF. The CDR3, as DNA: TGTGCCAGCAGCAGGGACAGTAACAGTGAGCAGTTCTTC.

CDR3 protein: CSARGVLAGNEQFF. The CDR3, as DNA: TGCAGTGCTAGAGGTGTGCTAGCGGGGAATGAGCAGTTCTTC. The gene calls are TRBV20-1 and TRBJ2-1, with 9 bases matching TRBD2. J lost 7 bases, V lost 1 base, and 5 bases had no gene match. From germline, CDR1 is DFQATT and CDR2 SNEGSKA (reference sequence). The CDR3 length is 14 residues.

The rearrangement joins TRBV7-8 to TRBJ2-7; weak D call: TRBD1 (5 bases). Germline V CDR1 and CDR2: SGHVS, FQNEAQ. The CDR3 has 15 amino acids. Deletions cut 2 bases from V and 2 bases from J, with 13 bases between. The CDR3 bases are TGTGCCAGCAGCTTATCGGGCTTGGGGCCCTACGAGCAGTACTTC. As protein: CASSLSGLGPYEQYF.

The chain recombines TRBV27 with TRBJ2-3; a weak D match, TRBD1 (5 bases). V shed 3 bases and J shed 10 bases, with 11 bases lying between them. Germline V gene lookup returns CDR1 MNHEY and CDR2 SMNVEV (reference sequence). The CDR3 has 12 residues. CDR3 DNA: TGTGCCAGCAGTTTTGAGTCAGGGTCGCAGTATTTT. Protein sequence: CASSFESGSQYF.

This clonotype was detected ten times or more. The junction and the germline gene differ at one end; a read error may be behind it. This chain links TRBV5-1 with TRBJ2-5; 9 nucleotides match TRBD1. CDR3 length equals 13 residues. In germline, CDR1 is SGHRS, CDR2 YFSETQ. The CDR3 reads CASSSTGGETQYF. The CDR3 DNA follows: TGTGCCAGCAGCTCGACAGGGGGAGAGACCCAGTACTTC. Full variable domain (missing parts from reference TRBV5-1 and TRBJ2-5): KAGVTQTPRYLIKTRGQQVTLSCSPISGHRSVSWYQQTPGQGLQFLFEYFSETQRNKGNFPGRFSGRQFSNSRSEMNVSTLELGDSALYLCASSSTGGETQYFGPGTRLLVL.

This chain joins TRBV11-1 and TRBJ2-1, with D possibly being TRBD1 (6 bases). Trimming shortened V by 3 bases and J by 8 bases, and 14 bases separated the two germline ends. The CDR3 has 14 residues. Germline lookup yields CDR1 SGHAT and CDR2 FQDESV (reference sequence). The CDR3 sequence is CASSFNRVIDEQFF. Here the CDR3 DNA reads TGTGCCAGCAGCTTTAACAGGGTAATCGATGAGCAGTTCTTC.

For this clonotype: The junction departs from germline at one end; a sequencing error may be responsible. V and J are TRBV6-1 and TRBJ2-7; D ambiguous. The CDR3 sequence is 15 residues long. Germline V gene data show CDR1 as MNHNS and CDR2 as SASEGT. This CDR3 reads CVSSERAARSYEQYF. CDR3 in DNA: TGTGTCAGCAGTGAACGGGCAGCTCGCTCCTACGAGCAGTACTTC.

The chain couples TRBV2 to TRBJ2-7, with D uncertain. The CDR3 spans 14 residues. The V end lost 4 bases, the J end lost 5 bases, and 15 bases lay between the germline ends. In germline, CDR1 is SNHLY, CDR2 FYNNEI. This CDR3 is CASSVLSGSDEQYF. CDR3 bases: TGTGCCAGCAGTGTTTTGTCCGGATCCGACGAGCAGTACTTC.

This clonotype was detected only a few times. This chain links TRBV5-1 with TRBJ2-7, with D perhaps TRBD1 (6 bases). CDR1 SGHRS and CDR2 YFSETQ come from the germline V gene. The germline V and J ends were trimmed by 4 bases and 2 bases, with 13 bases remaining between them. The CDR3 spans 14 residues. Written as DNA, the CDR3 is TGCGCCAGCAGCCCTTGGACAGCTACCTACGAGCAGTACTTC. Its protein is CASSPWTATYEQYF.

The chain recombines TRBV20-1 with TRBJ2-5; D perhaps matches TRBD1 (5 bases). V lost 5 bases and J lost 1, with 11 bases in between. The CDR3 runs to 13 residues. The germline gives CDR1 DFQATT, CDR2 SNEGSKA (reference sequence). CDR3 amino acids: CSAVQDTQETQYF. CDR3 DNA sequence: TGCAGTGCTGTGCAGGACACCCAAGAGACCCAGTACTTC.

This clonotype was counted a few times. The rearrangement links TRBV2 to TRBJ2-5; D is unclear. The germline V gene has CDR1 SNHLY and CDR2 FYNNEI. The V end lost 10 bases, the J end lost 5 bases, and 17 bases lay between the germline ends. This CDR3 is built from 13 residues. The CDR3 sequence: CANQKARLETQYF. In DNA, the CDR3 is TGTGCCAATCAAAAAGCCAGGTTGGAGACCCAGTACTTC.

This clonotype was recorded a few times. The V and J genes are TRBV11-2 and TRBJ1-1; D unclear. This CDR3 region has 12 residues. Between the trimmed V and J ends, which lost 3 bases and 2 bases, there was a span of 4 bases. In germline, CDR1 is SGHAT, CDR2 FQNNGV. CDR3 DNA sequence: TGTGCCAGCAGCTTGGACAACACTGAAGCTTTCTTT. This encodes CASSLDNTEAFF.

Remarks on this clonotype: Just one base apart from a much larger clone, this may be a read error. The genes are TRBV10-1 and TRBJ2-1; no reliable D call. Germline V CDR1 and CDR2: WNHNN, SYGVQD (reference sequence). The CDR3 spans 13 residues. The CDR3 sequence: CANSELRVTEQFF. CDR3 coding DNA: TGCGCCAACAGTGAGCTAAGGGTAACTGAGCAGTTCTTC.

The V and J genes are TRBV18 and TRBJ1-6; no clear D gene. The CDR3 sequence is 14 residues long. Trimming pared 5 bases from V and 10 bases from J, leaving 15 bases between. Germline-derived CDR1 and CDR2 are KGHSH and LQKENI. The CDR3 region has the DNA TGTGCCAGCTCAGCACGGGGTGATTTGTCACCCCTCCACTTT. Translation: CASSARGDLSPLHF.

On this clonotype itself: A much larger clonotype is one base distant, so this may be a read error. The chain has TRBV7-3 and TRBJ2-7, with D perhaps matching TRBD1 (6 bases). The DNA end lines up better with TRBJ2-5; the J call may be wrong. This CDR3 has 16 amino acids. The germline gives CDR1 SGHTA, CDR2 FQGTGA. CDR3 region: CASSLTGACYGETQYF. DNA of the CDR3: TGTGCCAGCAGCTTAACGGGGGCCTGCTACGGGGAGACCCAGTACTTC.

This rearrangement joins TRBV27 to TRBJ2-1; tentatively, D is TRBD2 (5 bases). This CDR3 region has 14 residues. Germline assignment: CDR1 MNHEY and CDR2 SMNVEV (reference sequence). Trimming left V 8 bases short and J 10 bases short, with 21 bases between. CDR3 amino acids: CASGRDSLIIEQFF. In DNA form, the CDR3 reads TGTGCCAGCGGCCGGGATTCTTTGATCATCGAGCAGTTCTTC.

The V gene is TRBV6-2 or TRBV6-3, the J gene TRBJ2-3; no reliable D call. The CDR3 is made up of 12 amino acids. CDR1 MNHEY and CDR2 SVGEGT come from the germline V gene. The ends were cut back, 6 bases at V and 11 bases at J, with 15 bases in the middle. The CDR3: CASSLRRPVQYF. The CDR3 coding sequence is TGTGCCAGCAGCTTAAGGCGGCCAGTGCAGTATTTT.